Listed below are T cell receptor beta chains from one sample, sequenced in a study of identifying expanded T cells in peripheral blood. Some clones are missing from TCRdb's copy, which holds only in-frame ones; the method was immunoSEQ multiplex PCR. Of approximately 94,000 clones in the sample, around nine tenths were seen once. The sequenced sample consisted of blood. Receptors originate from a person between 18 and 75 years old in good health. Both conserved end residues are part of each CDR3. D genes are given only for firm matches. Clone size is given for some rows only: seen once, a few or many times, or a class if the clone is expanded.

>TRBJ2-2|.|TRBV13|TRBD1
CASSLRDRGRTGELFF
TGTGCCAGCAGCTTAAGGGACAGGGGGCGCACCGGGGAGCTGTTTTTT
>TRBJ2-1|.|TRBV9|TRBD1
CASSLSRTGGFYNEQFF
TGTGCCAGCAGCCTTTCCCGGACAGGGGGATTCTACAATGAGCAGTTCTTC
>TRBJ1-6|.|TRBV5-5|.
CASSLRVSSGSSYNSPLHF
TGTGCCAGCAGCCTGAGGGTTTCGAGCGGTAGCTCCTATAATTCACCCCTCCACTTT
>TRBJ1-3|.|TRBV29-1|.
CSVRTVTSSGNTIYF
TGCAGCGTCAGGACGGTAACCAGCTCTGGAAACACCATATATTTT
>TRBJ2-5|.|TRBV6-5|.
CASSYHPRVETQYF
TGTGCCAGCAGTTACCACCCCAGGGTCGAGACCCAGTACTTC
>TRBJ2-3|.|TRBV6-6|.
CASSPEGGLGDTQYF
TGTGCCAGCAGCCCAGAGGGGGGCCTGGGGGATACGCAGTATTTT
>TRBJ1-6|.|TRBV30|TRBD1
CAWSGDSKNSPLHF
TGTGCCTGGAGCGGGGACAGTAAGAATTCACCCCTCCACTTT
>TRBJ2-7|.|TRBV15|.
CATSKGGNSYEQYF
TGTGCCACCAGCAAGGGCGGCAACTCCTACGAGCAGTACTTC
>TRBJ1-3|.|TRBV5-1|.
CASSRDRTSSGNTIYF
TGCGCCAGCAGCCGTGACAGAACCAGCTCTGGAAACACCATATATTTT
>TRBJ1-4|.|TRBV30|.
CAWSHRVGNEKLFF
TGTGCCTGGAGTCACAGGGTGGGCAACGAAAAACTGTTTTTT
>TRBJ1-2|.|TRBV19|TRBD1
CASQSTTGTNYGYTF
TGTGCCAGCCAATCGACGACAGGGACTAACTATGGCTACACCTTC
>TRBJ1-5|.|TRBV6-5|.
CASSPTLRPQHF
TGTGCCAGCAGTCCCACCCTGAGGCCCCAGCATTTT
>TRBJ2-1|.|TRBV27|.
CASSLRAHNEQFF
TGTGCCAGCAGTTTACGCGCACACAATGAGCAGTTCTTC
>TRBJ2-2|.|TRBV10-1|.
CASSEGVTGELFF
TGCGCCAGCAGTGAGGGTGTCACCGGGGAGCTGTTTTTT
>TRBJ2-1|.|TRBV6-5|TRBD2
CASSYSAETSFEQFF
TGTGCCAGCAGTTACAGCGCCGAGACTAGCTTCGAGCAGTTCTTC
>TRBJ1-2|.|TRBV5-6|TRBD1
CASSFKRGTGGYGYTF
TGTGCCAGCAGCTTCAAAAGGGGGACAGGGGGCTATGGCTACACCTTC
>TRBJ1-6|few|TRBV2|.
CASSEAGSNSPLHF
TGTGCCAGCAGTGAAGCGGGATCTAATTCACCCCTCCACTTT
>TRBJ1-4|once|TRBV15|TRBD1
CATSRDRGAEKLFF
TGTGCCACCAGCAGAGACAGGGGGGCGGAAAAACTGTTTTTT
>TRBJ2-7|.|TRBV6-6|TRBD2
CASSSAGDYEQYF
TGTGCCAGCAGTTCCGCGGGAGACTACGAGCAGTACTTC
>TRBJ2-5|.|TRBV27|.
CASSPRRFGKETQYF
TGTGCCAGCAGTCCCCGGCGTTTCGGGAAAGAGACCCAGTACTTC
>TRBJ1-4|.|TRBV7-2|.
CASSLGRGYEKLFF
TGTGCCAGCAGCTTAGGACGGGGGTATGAAAAACTGTTTTTT
>TRBJ2-3|.|TRBV19|.
CASSPYLPLFSTDTQYF
TGTGCCAGTAGTCCCTACCTCCCACTATTCTCCACAGATACGCAGTATTTT
>TRBJ1-2|.|TRBV7-2|.
CASSHNYGYTF
TGTGCCAGCAGCCATAACTATGGCTACACCTTC
>TRBJ1-5|.|TRBV30|.
CAWSVRGHQPQHF
TGTGCCTGGAGTGTACGCGGTCATCAGCCCCAGCATTTT
>TRBJ2-7|.|TRBV2|TRBD2
CASSVAPGGGLSEQYF
TGTGCCAGCAGTGTAGCGCCTGGCGGGGGATTGAGCGAGCAGTACTTC
>TRBJ1-5|.|TRBV6-1|.
CASSSTPGINQPQHF
TGTGCCAGCAGTTCAACCCCGGGGATCAATCAGCCCCAGCATTTT
>TRBJ1-2|.|TRBV18|TRBD1
CASSEGQGIYGYTF
TGTGCCAGCTCGGAGGGACAGGGTATCTATGGCTACACCTTC
>TRBJ1-2|.|TRBV18|TRBD1
CASSLLSSGQGSYGYTF
TGTGCCAGCTCACTACTTAGCTCGGGACAGGGGAGCTATGGCTACACCTTC
>TRBJ1-5|.|TRBV5-5|.
CASSSDDPVQPQHF
TGTGCCAGCAGCTCGGACGACCCAGTTCAGCCCCAGCATTTT
>TRBJ2-3|.|TRBV14|.
CASSQFLGRVTDTQYF
TGTGCCAGCAGCCAATTCCTTGGACGCGTCACAGATACGCAGTATTTT
>TRBJ1-2|.|TRBV30|.
CAWSVPGASELYGYTF
TGTGCCTGGAGTGTACCGGGGGCCTCGGAGCTCTATGGCTACACCTTC
>TRBJ1-3|.|TRBV6-1|.
CASSEGGSGNTIYF
TGTGCCAGCAGTGAGGGGGGATCTGGAAACACCATATATTTT
>TRBJ2-1|.|TRBV10-3|.
CATCRDILRNEQFF
TGTGCCACATGCCGGGACATACTTCGGAATGAGCAGTTCTTC
>TRBJ2-6|.|TRBV19|.
CASSIRGYSGANVLTF
TGTGCCAGTAGTATAAGGGGGTACTCTGGGGCCAACGTCCTGACTTTC
>TRBJ2-7|once|TRBV15|.
CATSRERKSYEQYF
TGTGCCACCAGCAGAGAAAGGAAGAGCTACGAGCAGTACTTC
>TRBJ2-7|.|TRBV7-9|.
CASSSSRAATEQYF
TGTGCCAGCAGCTCTAGTAGGGCCGCGACCGAGCAGTACTTC
>TRBJ2-2|.|TRBV19|TRBD1
CASSMGQLWHGELFF
TGTGCCAGTAGTATGGGACAGCTTTGGCACGGGGAGCTGTTTTTT
>TRBJ1-2|.|TRBV4-1|.
CASSQELALNYGYTF
TGCGCCAGCAGCCAAGAACTCGCGCTAAACTATGGCTACACCTTC
>TRBJ1-4|.|TRBV2|TRBD1
CASTRTGGNEKLFF
TGTGCCAGCACCCGGACAGGGGGGAATGAAAAACTGTTTTTT
>TRBJ2-7|.|TRBV10-3|.
CAISSGEEGTYEQYF
TGTGCCATCAGCTCGGGGGAGGAGGGCACCTACGAGCAGTACTTC
>TRBJ2-2|.|TRBV13|.
CASSLEPGGTGELFF
TGTGCCAGCAGCTTAGAGCCCGGGGGCACCGGGGAGCTGTTTTTT
>TRBJ2-1|.|TRBV6-5|.
CASSPGTDNEQFF
TGTGCCAGCAGTCCCGGGACTGACAATGAGCAGTTCTTC